This TCR beta chain came from a study of blood T cell repertoires in COVID-19. Across the study: PBMCs, B-cell-depleted T cells, or T cells provided the cDNA or gDNA that made up the material.

The CDR3 consists of 18 residues. The authors' processing: Amplification from reference gene primers served as the basis for estimated nucleated cell counts. TCRdb's table, derived via immunoSEQ multiplex PCR, lists solely in-frame clones and lacks some. That table is the source of V, J and clone size, and D and trimming were worked out from the DNA. The sample has approximately 52,000 clones, approximately 90% seen once. This sequence was found in a man between 45 and 60 years old with acute or convalescent COVID-19. The specimen was peripheral blood. The V and J genes are TRBV21-1 and TRBJ2-7; the table's D call TRBD2 went unverified against the DNA. TRBV21-1 is classified as a pseudogene. The CDR3 DNA is TGTGCCAGCAGCAAAGCCGTCCGGCGGGGTAGCGGGGCCTACGAGCAGTACTTC. Translated, it gives CASSKAVRRGSGAYEQYF.